The 6 T cell receptor beta chains below all came from one sample that was sequenced in a study of naive and memory T cell subsets. An equimolar mix of two oligonucleotides served as the beta constant-region primer for TRBC1 and TRBC2. Four rounds of PCR amplified the ligated cDNA using nested alpha and beta constant-region primers plus SP2. TCRdb called the UMI-ligation and nested PCR reads again in MiXCR, with one record for every CDR3 protein. The data hold about 82,000 distinct CDR3 sequences, with approximately 10% observed a single time. The sequencing sample was made of naive CD8+ T cells from blood. The receptors here all came from a human donor in good health.

The gene calls are TRBV5-5 and TRBJ2-3, with 14 bases matching TRBD2. The junction had 8 bases not matched to a gene; V was cut back by 5 bases and J by 0 bases. The CDR3 loop spans 18 amino acids. Germline loops: CDR1 SGHKS, CDR2 YYEKEE (reference sequence). The DNA for the CDR3 is TGTGCCAGCAGACCGGGACTAGCGGGGGTACCTAGCACAGATACGCAGTATTTT. This gives the protein CASRPGLAGVPSTDTQYF.

This clonotype appeared many times. V and J are TRBV27 and TRBJ2-4, with TRBD1 as a possible D gene (5 bases). V was cut by 2 bases and J by 1 base, with 12 bases left in between. The germline CDR1 and CDR2 sequences are MNHEY and SMNVEV (reference sequence). CDR3 length equals 16 residues. The CDR3 nucleotides read TGTGCCAGCAGTTTAGACAGCCAACGTGCCAAAAACATTCAGTACTTC. This codes for CASSLDSQRAKNIQYF.

The V call is TRBV12-3 or TRBV12-4, the J call TRBJ2-4; TRBD2 agrees at 8 bases. This CDR3 region has 16 residues. V dropped 5 bases and J dropped 4; count of bases not matched to a gene: 10. CDR3 loop: CASSLRAGAPKNIQYF. CDR3 bases: TGTGCCAGCAGTCTCCGAGCGGGAGCCCCAAAAAACATTCAGTACTTC.

The V call is TRBV28, the J call TRBJ1-2; the match to TRBD1 covers 10 bases. Germline CDR1 and CDR2: MDHEN and SYDVKM. Trimming took 1 base from V and 5 from J; bases not matched to a gene: 10. This CDR3 comprises 17 residues. The CDR3 reads CASSLSPRDRGGYGYTF. For the CDR3, the DNA is TGTGCCAGCAGTTTATCCCCTCGGGACAGGGGAGGTTATGGCTACACCTTC.

The chain uses TRBV3-1 and TRBJ2-1; D is unresolved. Germline V gene sequence: CDR1 LGHDT, CDR2 YNNKEL (reference sequence). This CDR3 contains 15 residues. V lost 3 bases to trimming and J lost 9 bases, with 18 bases between them. The chain's CDR3 is CASSHYALDLGEQFF. CDR3 sequence (DNA): TGTGCCAGCAGCCATTACGCCTTGGACCTCGGTGAGCAGTTCTTC.

The rearrangement links TRBV29-1 to TRBJ2-5; 8 bases are a match to TRBD1. This CDR3 is built from 13 residues. Germline assignment: CDR1 SQVTM and CDR2 ANQGSEA. V gave up 6 bases and J gave up 5 bases; unmatched junction bases: 8. CDR3 nucleotides: TGCAGCGTCGAGACAGGGGTGGCCGAGACCCAGTACTTC. Amino acid sequence: CSVETGVAETQYF.